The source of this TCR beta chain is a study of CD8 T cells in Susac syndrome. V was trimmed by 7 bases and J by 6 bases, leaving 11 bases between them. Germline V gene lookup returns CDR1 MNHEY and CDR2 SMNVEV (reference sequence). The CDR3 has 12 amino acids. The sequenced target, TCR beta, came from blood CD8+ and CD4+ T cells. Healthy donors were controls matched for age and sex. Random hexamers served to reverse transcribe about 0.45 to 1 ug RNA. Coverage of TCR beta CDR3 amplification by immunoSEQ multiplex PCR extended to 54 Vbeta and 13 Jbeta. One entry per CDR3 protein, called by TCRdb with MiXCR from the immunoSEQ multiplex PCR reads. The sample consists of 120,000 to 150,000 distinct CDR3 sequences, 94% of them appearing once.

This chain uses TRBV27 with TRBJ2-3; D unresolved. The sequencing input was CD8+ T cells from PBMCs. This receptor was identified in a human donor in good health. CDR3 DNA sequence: TGTGCCAGCAAAGAGAACGGTGATACGCAGTATTTT. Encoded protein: CASKENGDTQYF.